Here is one T cell receptor beta chain with its context. Antigen unknown. This record belongs to a study of shared clonotypes between healthy human individuals. The input for sorted-subset replicate PCRs was around 0.2 ug DNA, about 29,000 T cell genomes. The protocol was immunoSEQ multiplex PCR, while the TCRdb copy is restricted to in-frame clones and leaves out a portion. The sample records roughly 760,000 clones, under 80% being singletons. Study-wide results and limits: Clonotype sharing across a few donors was observed for roughly 5% of naive CD4 clonotypes. Naive subsets typically showed greater estimated richness than memory subsets.

The CDR3 covers 15 residues. Germline CDR1 is SGHAT and CDR2 is FQDESV (reference sequence). The V end was cut by 3 bases, the J end by 4 bases, with 12 bases between. All of the donors resided in Nashville, Tennessee, and each was a Caucasian adult. This sequence joins TRBV11-1 and TRBJ2-2; D remains ambiguous. This TCR derives from a woman aged 25 to 39 in good health. Material for sequencing was memory CD4+ T cells sorted from blood. This sample's subset: CD45RA-negative fraction. The CDR3 DNA reads TGTGCCAGCAGCTTGGAAGGGCGACGCACCGGGGAGCTGTTTTTT. It specifies CASSLEGRRTGELFF.